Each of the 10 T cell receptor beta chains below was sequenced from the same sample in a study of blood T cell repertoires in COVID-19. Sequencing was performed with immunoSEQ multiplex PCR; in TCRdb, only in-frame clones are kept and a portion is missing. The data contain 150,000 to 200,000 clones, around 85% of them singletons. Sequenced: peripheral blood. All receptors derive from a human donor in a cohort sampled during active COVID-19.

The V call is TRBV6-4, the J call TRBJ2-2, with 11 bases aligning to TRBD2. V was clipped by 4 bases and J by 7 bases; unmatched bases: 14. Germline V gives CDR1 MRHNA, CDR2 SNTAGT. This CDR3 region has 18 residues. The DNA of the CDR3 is TGTGCCAGCAGTGCCCGACTAGCGGGACTTGATTTGGGCGGGGAGCTGTTTTTT. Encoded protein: CASSARLAGLDLGGELFF.

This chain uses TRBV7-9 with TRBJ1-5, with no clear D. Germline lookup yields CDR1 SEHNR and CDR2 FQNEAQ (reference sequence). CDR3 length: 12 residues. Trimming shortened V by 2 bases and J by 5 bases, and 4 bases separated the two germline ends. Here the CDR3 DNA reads TGTGCCAGCAGCTTACGGGATCAGCCCCAGCATTTT. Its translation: CASSLRDQPQHF.

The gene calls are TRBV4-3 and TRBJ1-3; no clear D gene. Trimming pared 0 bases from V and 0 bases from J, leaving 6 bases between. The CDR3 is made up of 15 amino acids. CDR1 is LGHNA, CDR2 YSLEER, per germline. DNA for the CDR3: TGCGCCAGCAGCCAAGAACTCTACTCTGGAAACACCATATATTTT. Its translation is CASSQELYSGNTIYF.

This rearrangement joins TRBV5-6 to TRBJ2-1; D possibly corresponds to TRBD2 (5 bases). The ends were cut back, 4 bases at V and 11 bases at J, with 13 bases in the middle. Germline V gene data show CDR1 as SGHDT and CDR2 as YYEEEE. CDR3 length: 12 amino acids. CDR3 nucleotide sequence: TGTGCCAGCAGCCTCAGGACTCATCAGCAGTTCTTC. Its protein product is CASSLRTHQQFF.

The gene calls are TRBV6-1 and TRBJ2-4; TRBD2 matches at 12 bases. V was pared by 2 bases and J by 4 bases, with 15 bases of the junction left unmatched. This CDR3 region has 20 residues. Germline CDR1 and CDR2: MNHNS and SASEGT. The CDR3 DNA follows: TGTGCCAGCAGTGAAACGATCCGGGCTAGACTAGCGGGAGATAAAAACATTCAGTACTTC. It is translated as CASSETIRARLAGDKNIQYF.

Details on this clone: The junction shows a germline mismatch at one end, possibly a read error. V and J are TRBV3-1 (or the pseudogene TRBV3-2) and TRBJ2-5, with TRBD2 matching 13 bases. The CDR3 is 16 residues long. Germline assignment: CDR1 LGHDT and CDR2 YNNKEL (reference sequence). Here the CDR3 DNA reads TGTGCCAGCAGCCCCCGACTAGCGGGGGGCCAAGGGACCCAGTACTTC. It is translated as CASSPRLAGGQGTQYF.

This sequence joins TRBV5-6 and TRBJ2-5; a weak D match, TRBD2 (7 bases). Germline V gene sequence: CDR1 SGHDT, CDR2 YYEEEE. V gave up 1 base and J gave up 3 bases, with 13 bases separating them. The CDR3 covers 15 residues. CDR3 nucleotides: TGTGCCAGCAGCTTGCTGCGGGGGCGCAAAGAGACCCAGTACTTC. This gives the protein CASSLLRGRKETQYF.

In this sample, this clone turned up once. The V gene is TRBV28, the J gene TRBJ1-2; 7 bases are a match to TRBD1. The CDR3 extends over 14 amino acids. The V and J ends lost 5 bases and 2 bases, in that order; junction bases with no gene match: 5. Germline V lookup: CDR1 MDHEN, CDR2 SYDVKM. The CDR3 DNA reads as TGTGCCAGCAGTGTCTTGGACAGGAACTATGGCTACACCTTC. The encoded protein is CASSVLDRNYGYTF.

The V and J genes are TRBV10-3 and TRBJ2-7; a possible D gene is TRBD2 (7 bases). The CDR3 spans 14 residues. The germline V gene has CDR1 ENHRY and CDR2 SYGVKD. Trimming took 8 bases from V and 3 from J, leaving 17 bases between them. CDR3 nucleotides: TGTGCCATCGGGGGGGCAGTGGGAGACTACGAGCAGTACTTC. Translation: CAIGGAVGDYEQYF.

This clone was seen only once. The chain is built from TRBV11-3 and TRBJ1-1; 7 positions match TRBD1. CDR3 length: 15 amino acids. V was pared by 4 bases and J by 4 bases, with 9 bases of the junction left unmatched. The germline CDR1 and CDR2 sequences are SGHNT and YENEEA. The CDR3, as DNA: TGTGCCAGCAGCTCCCTGACAGGGTGGCTCACTGAAGCTTTCTTT. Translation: CASSSLTGWLTEAFF.